This TCR beta chain stems from a study of PD-1 blockade in classical Hodgkin lymphoma. Study-wide results and caveats: A significant rise in TCR diversity by C4D1 was seen for CD4+ but not CD8+ cells. Complete responders had baseline diversity similar to newly diagnosed patients.

Each patient relapsed following autologous stem cell transplantation, and prior brentuximab vedotin exposure differed. Measured with immunoSEQ multiplex PCR; TCRdb has only the in-frame clones, and not every one. The repertoire consists of roughly 61,000 clones, with roughly nine tenths occurring once and the leading ten covering about 15%. Comments on this clone: The antigen remains undetermined.

This clonotype was sampled from a human donor with classical Hodgkin lymphoma. The material was peripheral blood mononuclear cells (PBMCs), obtained at baseline.

The CDR3 region is CASSLQPNTEAFF. CDR3 sequence (DNA): TGTGCCAGCAGTTTACAACCGAACACTGAAGCTTTCTTT. The chain links TRBV7-9 to TRBJ1-1; D is undetermined. The CDR3 is 13 residues long. Germline CDR1 reads SEHNR; CDR2 reads FQNEAQ (reference sequence). V lost 6 bases and J lost 1, with 9 bases in between.